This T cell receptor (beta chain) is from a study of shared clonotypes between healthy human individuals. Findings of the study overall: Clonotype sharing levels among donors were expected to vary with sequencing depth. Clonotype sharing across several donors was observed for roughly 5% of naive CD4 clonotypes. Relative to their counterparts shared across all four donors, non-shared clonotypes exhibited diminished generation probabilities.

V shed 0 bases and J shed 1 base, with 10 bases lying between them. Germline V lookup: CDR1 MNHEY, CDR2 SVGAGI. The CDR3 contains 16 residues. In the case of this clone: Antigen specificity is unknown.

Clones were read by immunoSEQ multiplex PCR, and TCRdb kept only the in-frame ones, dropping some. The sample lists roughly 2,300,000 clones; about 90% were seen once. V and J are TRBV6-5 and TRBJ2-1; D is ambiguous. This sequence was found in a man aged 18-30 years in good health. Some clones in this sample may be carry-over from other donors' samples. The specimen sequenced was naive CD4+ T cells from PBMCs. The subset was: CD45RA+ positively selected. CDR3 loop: CASSYSLPNSYNEQFF. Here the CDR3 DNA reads TGTGCCAGCAGTTACTCGTTACCCAATTCCTACAATGAGCAGTTCTTC.